This TCR beta chain was sequenced in a study of blood T cell repertoires in COVID-19. Profiled with immunoSEQ multiplex PCR; TCRdb holds only in-frame clones, not every one. The table records 130,000 to 150,000 clones, roughly 80% of them present only once. The CDR3 covers 20 residues. This sequence originates from a human donor in a cohort sampled during active COVID-19. The chain recombines TRBV21-1 with TRBJ2-4; TRBD1 is the table's D call and was not checked against the DNA. TRBV21-1 is assigned pseudogene status. Sequenced sample: peripheral blood. As DNA, the CDR3 is TGTGCCAGCAGCAAAGAAGAGACAGGGGGCGTTGGTAGGGCCAAAAACATTCAGTACTTC. Translating gives CASSKEETGGVGRAKNIQYF.